This record covers a single TCR beta chain. Its antigen is still unknown. No base quality information exists; no much larger clone differs at one position. Systemically healthy Caucasian individuals from Russia, some 38 in total and aged about 6 to 95 years, were included as donors. Around 10 milliliters of peripheral blood were drawn from each donor into EDTA-treated Vacutainer tubes. Ficoll-Paque density-gradient centrifugation was used to isolate PBMCs, with at least 6.5 million per sample. Total RNA, at least 6 micrograms per sample, was extracted from PBMCs with Trizol reagent. Naive CD45RAhigh/CD27high T cell percentages were measured by flow cytometry on a PBMC aliquot from every donor. The source of the sample is a study of blood T cells in healthy people across ages (dated by TCRdb to the mid-2010s). Broadly, across the study: In model experiments, roughly one uniquely barcoded TCR beta cDNA molecule per two T cells was captured by template switching. The donors were divided into four age groups: young (average about 16 years), middle-aged (almost 40), aged (approximately 62) and long-lived (82). To track age-related changes in TCR beta repertoire diversity, the study relied on deep sequencing normalized with unique cDNA molecular identifiers. The study analyzed two additional independent replicas of 1 million unique cDNA reads from the same blood draw for two donors, one aged 18 to 30 and one aged 80 or older. To avoid experimental bias, donors of different ages were spread randomly across the sequencing lanes.

Overall study outcomes, separate from this receptor: Because donor CMV infection status was unknown, age-related changes in expanded clonotypes were potentially confounded. Conclusive comparison of naive and antigen-experienced compartments was prevented by the profiling of bulk unsorted PBMCs. As age increased, observed TCR beta diversity per million T cells dropped in a roughly linear way, and a significant reduction was already evident by age about 36. Compared with the aged group, more naive CD4+ T cells, fewer expanded clones and increased TCR diversity were shown by the long-lived group, suggesting age selection. Estimates of total diversity based on one million sequenced T cells were regarded as lower bounds and as underestimates. Observed TCR beta diversity correlated strongly with the percentage of naive T cells measured by flow cytometry.

The CDR3 contains 15 residues, cysteine and phenylalanine counted. CDR3 DNA is the only sequence kept; it has 45 bases, read in frame from the first base. CDR1 and CDR2 are read off the germline V gene as SGHRS and YFSETQ. Clipping removes 0 bases from V and 10 bases from J, with 6 as the unmatched junction base count. Receptor amplification or capture employed 5' RACE. These reads were obtained on an Illumina HiSeq 2500. A second 7 to 11 cycle PCR used a sample-barcoded 5' primer and a J-beta primer mix. Each TCR beta cDNA molecule received a unique molecular identifier from a template-switch 5' adaptor carrying 12 random nucleotides. Each sample yielded at least 3 million CDR3-containing paired-end reads. The Mint cDNA synthesis kit, primed by a TRBC-specific oligonucleotide, was used to synthesize first-strand cDNA from all RNA. All cDNA was treated with uracil-DNA glycosylase and then went through a first 18-cycle PCR with the universal primers M1SS and BC2_uni_R. From the authors' description of their analysis: Normalization of each sample was performed by random selection of 1 million high-quality reads, each carrying a distinct molecular identifier. Reads with shared molecular identifiers were discarded instead of being binned into consensus sequences. MiTCR, run with a Q25 quality threshold and the strictest error-elimination algorithm, handled CDR3 identification, clonotype clustering and error correction. A nonparametric unseen species model with Euler transformation was used to estimate a lower bound on total TCR beta diversity. The public reads were quality trimmed at Q25 with fastp and then assembled into clones with MiXCR by TCRdb, keeping productive beta chains. Under each unique CDR3 protein, matching rows form one entry showing the most common genes and DNA. For this entry, the V and J calls and clone size follow TCRdb and not the study's own pipeline. The sample data list about 1,800,000 distinct CDR3 sequences, and 28% of these were observed just once. More than 6% of the sample rests with the top ten.

Sequencing was performed on blood. This TCR came from a woman younger than 45 in good health. The chain is made from TRBV5-1 and TRBJ2-1; TRBD2 fits 11 bases in the junction. The DNA is as follows: TGCGCCAGCAGCTTGGCCACTAGCGGGGGTACGGAGCAGTTCTTC. Its translation is CASSLATSGGTEQFF.